This is a list of T cell receptor beta chains from one sample in a study of cytomegalovirus exposure and HLA in healthy donors. The data were produced by immunoSEQ multiplex PCR, yet TCRdb's version contains in-frame clones alone and is incomplete. The table includes under 150,000 clones, 78% detected once. The sample taken for sequencing was PBMCs. Source of these receptors: a male donor in good health and CMV-seronegative. The CDR3 runs from the conserved cysteine through the conserved F or W. The D gene is left open where the match is weak. Expanded clones are given a class, and other clones once, few, many or no size at all.

d_call | j_call | v_call | clone_size | cdr3_nt | cdr3_aa
. | TRBJ2-7 | TRBV5-1 | . | TGCGCCAGCAGCTCCGGGACACCGTCAGCTGAGCAGTACTTC | CASSSGTPSAEQYF
. | TRBJ1-4 | TRBV19 | . | TGTGCCAGTAGTATGAACAGGGCGAATGAAAAACTGTTTTTT | CASSMNRANEKLFF
. | TRBJ2-7 | TRBV27 | few | TGTGCCAGCAGGGACCCGGGGTGGTACGAGCAGTACTTC | CASRDPGWYEQYF
. | TRBJ2-1 | TRBV6-5 | few | TGTGCCAGCAGTACATACAATGAGCAGTTCTTC | CASSTYNEQFF
. | TRBJ1-6 | TRBV30 | . | TGTGCCTGGAGTTGGCAGGGGTATAATTCACCCCTCCACTTT | CAWSWQGYNSPLHF
. | TRBJ2-7 | TRBV6-5 | . | TGTGCCAGCAGTTACTCTGGCAGAAACTACGAGCAGTACTTC | CASSYSGRNYEQYF
. | TRBJ2-3 | TRBV30 | . | TGTGCCTGGAGTGTACTCGGGGGAGGAGATACGCAGTATTTT | CAWSVLGGGDTQYF
TRBD2 | TRBJ2-1 | TRBV7-7 | . | TGTGCTAGCAGCGAGGGACTAGCGGGGGTGGGTGAGCAGTTCTTC | CASSEGLAGVGEQFF
. | TRBJ2-7 | TRBV28 | . | TGTGCCAGCACCTACCTGCGTGCGGCGGATAGCTCCTACGAGCAGTACTTC | CASTYLRAADSSYEQYF
TRBD2 | TRBJ2-7 | TRBV7-9 | . | TGTTCCAGCAGCCCTAGCGGAAGCTCCTACGAGCAGTACTTC | CSSSPSGSSYEQYF
TRBD1 | TRBJ2-5 | TRBV18 | . | TGTGCCAGCTCACCACCGCGGGGACAGGGGGCCCAAGAGACCCAGTACTTC | CASSPPRGQGAQETQYF
TRBD2 | TRBJ2-3 | TRBV27 | . | TGTGCCAGCAGTCTCGGGACTAGCGGCTCCACAGATACGCAGTATTTT | CASSLGTSGSTDTQYF
TRBD2 | TRBJ2-1 | TRBV7-3 | once | TGTGCCAGCAGCACCCGACTAGCGCCTGAGCAGTTCTTC | CASSTRLAPEQFF
. | TRBJ2-1 | TRBV4-2 | . | TGTGCCAGCAGCCATTTGTCGGGAGAATATCAGTTCTTC | CASSHLSGEYQFF
TRBD1 | TRBJ1-5 | TRBV2 | . | TGTGCCAGGCGGACAGGGAATCAGCCCCAGCATTTT | CARRTGNQPQHF
TRBD2 | TRBJ2-3 | TRBV13 | . | TGTGCCAGCAGCTTAGGACTAGCGGGAGAAGATACGCAGTATTTT | CASSLGLAGEDTQYF
TRBD1 | TRBJ1-5 | TRBV5-1 | . | TGCGCCAGCAGCTTGGTAACAGGGGGCAATCAGCCCCAGCATTTT | CASSLVTGGNQPQHF
TRBD1 | TRBJ1-5 | TRBV5-5 | . | TGTGCCAGCAGCTTCGGACAGGGCAGTCAGCCCCAGCATTTT | CASSFGQGSQPQHF
. | TRBJ1-1 | TRBV29-1 | few | TGCAGCGTTGCGGCGGGATGGGGGATGAACACTGAAGCTTTCTTT | CSVAAGWGMNTEAFF
. | TRBJ2-2 | TRBV12-5 | . | TGTGCTAGTGGTTTCCCCCAGATTTACACCGGGGAGCTGTTTTTT | CASGFPQIYTGELFF
TRBD1 | TRBJ2-1 | TRBV30 | . | TGTGCCTGGAGCAGGAACAGGGGGCCCTACAATGAGCAGTTCTTC | CAWSRNRGPYNEQFF
TRBD2 | TRBJ2-2 | TRBV5-6 | few | TGTGCCAGCAGCACCGGGACTAGGCACACCGGGGAGCTGTTTTTT | CASSTGTRHTGELFF
TRBD2 | TRBJ2-7 | TRBV6-6 | . | TGTGCCAGCAGGGGACTAGCGGGAGGCTACGAGCAGTACTTC | CASRGLAGGYEQYF
. | TRBJ2-1 | TRBV5-5 | . | TGTGCCAGCAGCTTGGATCCGGGAAATGAGCAGTTCTTC | CASSLDPGNEQFF
TRBD2 | TRBJ2-7 | TRBV11-2 | once | TGTGCCAGCAGCCTCTGGCGGGGGGGCCGCTCCTACGAGCAGTACTTC | CASSLWRGGRSYEQYF
. | TRBJ1-1 | TRBV5-4 | . | TGTGCCAGCAGCTTTAGCGGGGGCCCGAAAATGAACACTGAAGCTTTCTTT | CASSFSGGPKMNTEAFF
TRBD2 | TRBJ2-1 | TRBV7-3 | . | TGTGCCAGCAGCTTGACCGGGACTAGCGGGATGAATGAGCAGTTCTTC | CASSLTGTSGMNEQFF
. | TRBJ2-4 | TRBV30 | . | TGTGCCTGGGGTGTACAGAGTGGATCCAAAAACATTCAGTACTTC | CAWGVQSGSKNIQYF
. | TRBJ2-7 | TRBV6-5 | . | TGTGCCAGCAGGGTTACAGGGTTGGACGAGCAGTACTTC | CASRVTGLDEQYF
TRBD1 | TRBJ1-5 | TRBV7-2 | few | TGTGCCAGCAGCTTAGACAGGGGGTTAGGCAATCAGCCCCAGCATTTT | CASSLDRGLGNQPQHF
. | TRBJ1-5 | TRBV7-9 | . | TGTGCCAGCAGCCCAGGGGATCAGCCCCAGCATTTT | CASSPGDQPQHF
TRBD1 | TRBJ1-2 | TRBV7-9 | few | TGTGCCAGCAGCCCGGGACAGTCTTATGGCTATGGCTACACCTTC | CASSPGQSYGYGYTF
TRBD2 | TRBJ2-3 | TRBV4-1 | . | TGCGCCAGCAGCCAAGACCCCGGACTAGCGGGGGTTGCTAGCACAGATACGCAGTATTTT | CASSQDPGLAGVASTDTQYF
TRBD2 | TRBJ2-3 | TRBV9 | . | TGTGCCAGCAGCGGAGGGACTAGCGGCACAGATACGCAGTATTTT | CASSGGTSGTDTQYF
TRBD2 | TRBJ2-3 | TRBV4-3 | . | TGCGCCAGCAGCCAGCGACTAGCGGATACGCAGTATTTT | CASSQRLADTQYF
TRBD1 | TRBJ1-2 | TRBV30 | few | TGTGCCTGGGGGACAGGGGGCTGGGGCTATGGCTACCCCTTC | CAWGTGGWGYGYPF
TRBD2 | TRBJ2-7 | TRBV9 | once | TGTGCCAGCAGCGTAGGGGGACTAGCTGATGAGCAGTACTTC | CASSVGGLADEQYF
TRBD1 | TRBJ1-3 | TRBV5-1 | . | TGCGCCAGCGCAATTTTGCCGGGACAGGGAGAAAACACCATATATTTT | CASAILPGQGENTIYF
. | TRBJ1-3 | TRBV29-1 | . | TGCAGCGTTGAACCCCTCCCAGGCACCATATATTTT | CSVEPLPGTIYF
TRBD1 | TRBJ2-1 | TRBV7-2 | . | TGTGCCAGCAGCGCGTCATCGAACAGGGGCGATGAGCAGTTCTTC | CASSASSNRGDEQFF
. | TRBJ2-1 | TRBV27 | few | TGTGCCAGCGCACTGCCAGGGGTGAATGAGCAGTTCTTC | CASALPGVNEQFF
TRBD1 | TRBJ1-5 | TRBV10-3 | . | TGTGCCATCAGTCCTGAGGACAGGGGGACAGATCAGCCCCAGCATTTT | CAISPEDRGTDQPQHF
TRBD1 | TRBJ1-6 | TRBV7-9 | . | TGTGCCAGCAGCCCCCGGGGTCAGGGGGCGCAGAATTCACCCCTCCACTTT | CASSPRGQGAQNSPLHF
. | TRBJ1-4 | TRBV19 | . | TGTGCCAGTCCCCCCGGGGGGAACGGAGTTAATGAAAAACTGTTTTTT | CASPPGGNGVNEKLFF
. | TRBJ1-2 | TRBV30 | . | TGTGCCTGGAGTTCTCCAAGAGGGGGAGTTGGGGTTGGCTACACCTTC | CAWSSPRGGVGVGYTF
TRBD1 | TRBJ1-1 | TRBV6-5 | . | TGTGCCAGCAGTTCCCCGACAGGGGTGAACACTGAAGCTTTCTTT | CASSSPTGVNTEAFF
TRBD2 | TRBJ2-5 | TRBV5-7 | . | TGTGCCAGCAGCTGCTCTAGCGGATCCCTGAAGAAGCAGTACTTC | CASSCSSGSLKKQYF
TRBD1 | TRBJ1-4 | TRBV4-1 | few | TGCGCCAGCAGCCAAGGTGGGACAGAACTGTTTTTT | CASSQGGTELFF
TRBD2 | TRBJ2-3 | TRBV19 | once | TGTGCCAGTAGTCTCCCCCCCCCGGGACTAGCGGGCACAGATACGCAGTATTTT | CASSLPPPGLAGTDTQYF
. | TRBJ1-1 | TRBV5-6 | few | TGTGCCAGCAGCTGGGGCTGGGGCACTGAAGCTTTCTTT | CASSWGWGTEAFF